Following are 15 T cell receptor beta chains from one sample sequenced in a study of technical replicates of blood from several donors (dated by TCRdb to 2017 to 2019). The library was produced with the immunoSEQ multiplex PCR assay. TCRdb re-hosts the immuneACCESS table, in-frame sequences only. Its copies lack some clones; in the studies checked, an unresolved V gene accounts for under half of them, and the cause for the rest is not known. The sample has around 16,000 clones on record, approximately 80% of them singletons. The ten largest make up roughly an eighth of the sample. Sequenced material: PBMCs. The source is a human donor in good health.

The V and J genes are TRBV7-9 and TRBJ2-1; TRBD2 aligns across 11 bases. There are 16 residues in the CDR3. Germline V lookup: CDR1 SEHNR, CDR2 FQNEAQ (reference sequence). The V segment lost 5 bases and the J segment 6 bases; nucleotides outside the gene matches: 9. CDR3 nucleotide sequence: TGTGCCAGCAGCCCGAAACTAGCGGGAGTCCTCAATGAGCAGTTCTTC. This gives the protein CASSPKLAGVLNEQFF.

The gene calls are TRBV2 and TRBJ1-1, with a tentative D call TRBD1 (5 bases). CDR1 and CDR2 from the germline V gene are SNHLY and FYNNEI. Trimming left V 5 bases short and J 0 bases short, with 10 bases between. The CDR3 is 14 amino acids. CDR3 protein: CASSRQRMNTEAFF. CDR3 DNA sequence: TGTGCCAGCAGTCGACAGAGGATGAACACTGAAGCTTTCTTT.

This clone was found once. The chain has TRBV14 and TRBJ1-2; 7 bases map to TRBD1. The V gene end was trimmed by 0 bases and the J gene end by 6 bases; junction bases not matched to a gene: 7. Germline V lookup: CDR1 SGHDN, CDR2 FVKESK. The CDR3 is 15 residues long. DNA for the CDR3: TGTGCCAGCAGCCAAGATCTTAGGGGGCTTCATGGCTACACCTTC. It yields the protein CASSQDLRGLHGYTF.

The chain links TRBV6-5 to TRBJ1-1; D uncertain. Trimming left V 5 bases short and J 5 bases short, with 15 bases between. The germline V gene has CDR1 MNHEY and CDR2 SVGAGI. The CDR3 runs 14 residues. In DNA, the CDR3 is TGTGCCAGCAGTCCTGGGGTAAGGAGGACTGAAGCTTTCTTT. As protein: CASSPGVRRTEAFF.

V is TRBV5-1 and J is TRBJ2-7, with D unresolved. V lost 0 bases and J lost 7, with 8 bases in between. This CDR3 is built from 12 residues. Germline assignment: CDR1 SGHRS and CDR2 YFSETQ. CDR3 sequence: CASSLDHSEQYF. The CDR3 DNA sequence: TGCGCCAGCAGCTTGGACCACTCGGAGCAGTACTTC.

The gene calls are TRBV19 and TRBJ1-4; TRBD1 matches 7 bases. The CDR3 loop spans 16 amino acids. V gave up 5 bases and J gave up 7 bases; unmatched junction bases: 13. In germline, CDR1 is LNHDA, CDR2 SQIVND (reference sequence). The CDR3 DNA sequence: TGTGCCAGTAGTCCAACGTCGACAGGGAGATTTGAAAAACTGTTTTTT. Translation: CASSPTSTGRFEKLFF.

The CDR3 DNA is TGTGCCAGCAGCACCGGGGGCACTGAAGCTTTCTTT. Its translation is CASSTGGTEAFF. J is TRBJ1-1 and V is TRBV28; a possible D gene is TRBD1 (5 bases). Trimming left V 6 bases short and J 4 bases short, with 9 bases between. The CDR3 length is 12 residues. Germline-derived CDR1 and CDR2 are MDHEN and SYDVKM.

The V call is TRBV11-2, the J call TRBJ2-7; 7 nucleotides agree with TRBD1. The J segment lost 2 bases and the V segment lost 4 bases, leaving 8 bases of the junction unmatched. This CDR3 spans 15 amino acids. Germline-derived CDR1 and CDR2 are SGHAT and FQNNGV. The DNA for the CDR3 is TGTGCCAGCAGCTGGGTACCCGGGACAGCCTACGAGCAGTACTTC. Translating it yields CASSWVPGTAYEQYF.

This chain links TRBV11-2 with TRBJ2-7; D unresolved. This CDR3 contains 11 residues. V dropped 2 bases and J dropped 6 bases, with 5 bases sitting between them. The germline CDR1 and CDR2 sequences are SGHAT and FQNNGV. CDR3 loop: CASSLSGEQYF. DNA of the CDR3: TGTGCCAGCAGCTTATCGGGCGAGCAGTACTTC.

The chain combines TRBV27 with TRBJ1-5, with TRBD1 identical over 10 bases. In germline, CDR1 is MNHEY, CDR2 SMNVEV (reference sequence). This CDR3 comprises 15 residues. Unmatched junction bases numbered 5, after V lost 3 bases and J lost 6 bases. The DNA for the CDR3 is TGTGCCAGCAGTTTGGGACAGGGGATGGGTCAGCCCCAGCATTTT. This gives the protein CASSLGQGMGQPQHF.

V usage is TRBV6-1 and J usage is TRBJ1-4; 9 bases map to TRBD1. Germline V CDR1 and CDR2: MNHNS, SASEGT. This CDR3 comprises 15 residues. Trimming cost V 3 bases and J 2 bases; bases outside gene matches: 1. CDR3 amino acids: CASSDTGGTNEKLFF. DNA of the CDR3: TGTGCCAGCAGTGACACAGGGGGCACTAATGAAAAACTGTTTTTT.

The table lists this clone with a count of one. The chain links TRBV18 to TRBJ2-1, with TRBD1 as a possible D gene (5 bases). CDR1 is KGHSH, CDR2 LQKENI, per germline. V was trimmed by 3 bases and J by 3 bases, leaving 12 bases between them. The CDR3 extends over 15 amino acids. CDR3 bases: TGTGCCAGCTCACCGGGGCACGGCGACTACAATGAGCAGTTCTTC. It specifies CASSPGHGDYNEQFF.

The chain employs TRBV4-1 and TRBJ2-1; 10 nucleotides line up with TRBD2. V dropped 0 bases and J dropped 7; count of bases not matched to a gene: 3. Germline V gene lookup returns CDR1 MGHRA and CDR2 YSYEKL. This CDR3 region has 15 residues. The CDR3, as DNA: TGCGCCAGCAGCCAAGACCCTAGCGGGAGAAATGAGCAGTTCTTC. Residues: CASSQDPSGRNEQFF.

The chain recombines TRBV11-2 with TRBJ1-3, with D possibly matching TRBD1 (6 bases). Trimming removed 6 bases from V and 3 bases from J, with 15 bases in between. The CDR3 consists of 15 residues. CDR1 SGHAT and CDR2 FQNNGV come from the germline V gene. For the CDR3, the DNA is TGTGCCAGCAGTCCAACAGGGTCCGGTGGAAACACCATATATTTT. This sequence encodes CASSPTGSGGNTIYF. Filled out from reference TRBV11-2 and TRBJ1-3, the complete variable domain reads EAGVAQSPRYKIIEKRQSVAFWCNPISGHATLYWYQQILGQGPKLLIQFQNNGVVDDSQLPKDRFSAERLKGVDSTLKIQPAKLEDSAVYLCASSPTGSGGNTIYFGEGSWLTVV.

This chain uses TRBV5-4 with TRBJ2-1, with 9 bases lining up with TRBD2. Trimming took 3 bases from V and 6 from J; bases not matched to a gene: 10. This CDR3 is 16 amino acids long. Germline CDR1 and CDR2: SGHNT and YYREEE (reference sequence). DNA for the CDR3: TGTGCCAGCAGCTCGGGACTAGCCCCAAACGTCAATGAGCAGTTCTTC. This codes for CASSSGLAPNVNEQFF.